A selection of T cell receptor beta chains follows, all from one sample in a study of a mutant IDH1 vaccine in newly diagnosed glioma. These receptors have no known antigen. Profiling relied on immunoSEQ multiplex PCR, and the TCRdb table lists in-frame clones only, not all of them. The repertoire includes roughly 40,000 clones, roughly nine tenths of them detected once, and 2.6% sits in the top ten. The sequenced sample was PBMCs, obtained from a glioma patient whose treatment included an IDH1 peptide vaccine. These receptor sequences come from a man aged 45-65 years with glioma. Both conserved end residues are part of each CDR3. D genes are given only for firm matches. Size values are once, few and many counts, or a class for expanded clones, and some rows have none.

CDR3: CASSAHRGRRTDTQYF
DNA: TGTGCCAGCAGCGCCCACAGGGGGCGTCGCACAGATACGCAGTATTTT
D: TRBD1
length: 16
V: TRBV9
J: TRBJ2-3
size: NA

CDR3: CASSPRNPTAGTSVNEQFF
DNA: TGCGCCAGCAGCCCCCGGAACCCCACCGCTGGGACTAGCGTCAATGAGCAGTTCTTC
D: TRBD2
length: 19
V: TRBV4-1
J: TRBJ2-1
size: NA

CDR3: CASRAPGTGPNEQFF
DNA: TGTGCCAGCAGGGCTCCCGGGACTGGACCTAATGAGCAGTTCTTC
D: NA
length: 15
V: TRBV6-1
J: TRBJ2-1
size: NA

CDR3: CASSPGLAKSYEQYF
DNA: TGTGCCAGCAGCCCGGGACTAGCGAAGTCCTACGAGCAGTACTTC
D: TRBD2
length: 15
V: TRBV7-8
J: TRBJ2-7
size: once

CDR3: CATADGSHQPQHF
DNA: TGTGCCACCGCGGACGGAAGTCATCAGCCCCAGCATTTT
D: NA
length: 13
V: TRBV6-6
J: TRBJ1-5
size: NA

CDR3: CASSEGGAYEQYF
DNA: TGCGCCAGCAGCGAGGGGGGGGCCTACGAGCAGTACTTC
D: NA
length: 13
V: TRBV10-1
J: TRBJ2-7
size: NA

CDR3: CACRQGTLNTEAFF
DNA: TGTGCCTGCAGACAGGGGACCTTGAACACTGAAGCTTTCTTT
D: TRBD1
length: 14
V: TRBV30
J: TRBJ1-1
size: NA

CDR3: CAVRSDGASGANVLTF
DNA: TGTGCCGTCCGATCGGACGGAGCCTCTGGGGCCAACGTCCTGACTTTC
D: NA
length: 16
V: TRBV10-3
J: TRBJ2-6
size: NA

CDR3: CASSYSPGMFYEQYF
DNA: TGTGCCAGCAGTTACTCGCCAGGGATGTTCTACGAGCAGTACTTC
D: NA
length: 15
V: TRBV6-5
J: TRBJ2-7
size: NA

CDR3: CASSRGAADTQYF
DNA: TGTGCCAGCAGTCGGGGGGCGGCAGATACGCAGTATTTT
D: NA
length: 13
V: TRBV25-1
J: TRBJ2-3
size: once

CDR3: CASRIGTQTYEQYF
DNA: TGTGCCAGCAGAATCGGGACTCAGACCTACGAGCAGTACTTC
D: NA
length: 14
V: TRBV2
J: TRBJ2-7
size: NA

CDR3: CASSHQAGPTDTQYF
DNA: TGCGCCAGCAGCCATCAGGCGGGGCCCACAGATACGCAGTATTTT
D: NA
length: 15
V: TRBV4-3
J: TRBJ2-3
size: NA

CDR3: CASSSRQSGEQYF
DNA: TGTGCCAGCAGCTCTAGGCAGTCCGGCGAGCAGTACTTC
D: NA
length: 13
V: TRBV7-2
J: TRBJ2-7
size: NA

CDR3: CASSAGLINEKLFF
DNA: TGTGCCAGCAGCGCGGGACTGATTAATGAAAAACTGTTTTTT
D: NA
length: 14
V: TRBV5-8
J: TRBJ1-4
size: few

CDR3: CAWSQQGWNTEAFF
DNA: TGTGCCTGGAGTCAACAGGGTTGGAACACTGAAGCTTTCTTT
D: NA
length: 14
V: TRBV30
J: TRBJ1-1
size: NA

CDR3: CASSPQGLTNTEAFF
DNA: TGTGCCAGCTCACCTCAGGGACTTACCAACACTGAAGCTTTCTTT
D: NA
length: 15
V: TRBV18
J: TRBJ1-1
size: NA